This TCR beta chain was retrieved from a study of shared clonotypes between healthy human individuals. This CDR3 is built from 14 residues. The V gene's germline CDR1 is SNHLY and CDR2 FYNNEI. With 6 bases removed from V and 6 bases from J, the gap between germline ends came to 14 bases. Study-level results: It was the few donors that limited the genetic and exposure-history diversity represented. Researchers sampled blood only, noting tissue repertoires likely differ.

Sequenced by immunoSEQ multiplex PCR; TCRdb stores in-frame clones only, minus some. The data hold around 2,000,000 clones, with 95% observed a single time. This clone was seen only once. Its matching antigen is unknown. Sequencing was done on a sample of naive CD4+ T cells sorted from blood. Subset defined: CD45RA+ positively selected. The receptor was isolated from a young man in good health. The rearrangement uses TRBV2 and TRBJ2-2; perhaps TRBD1 as D (5 bases). As DNA, the CDR3 is TGTGCCAGCAGAATCGGACATCCAGCCGGGGAGCTGTTTTTT. Amino acid sequence: CASRIGHPAGELFF.